The entry that follows covers one TCR beta chain sequence. The repertoire was sequenced with immunoSEQ multiplex PCR; TCRdb's copy has only in-frame clones and lacks some. Among around 90,000 clones listed, over 75% were seen once. These data belong to a study of control samples from healthy donors and cancer patients. Trimming removed 0 bases from V and 11 bases from J, with 7 bases in between. The CDR3 is 12 residues long. The germline gives CDR1 LGHNA, CDR2 YNFKEQ. V gene TRBV4-2 combines with J gene TRBJ1-4; D remains ambiguous. The TCR sequence derives from a woman in her 40s in good health. Sequencing input: blood. The CDR3 region has the DNA TGTGCCAGCAGCCAAGATCGCGATAAACTGTTTTTT. Translated: CASSQDRDKLFF.